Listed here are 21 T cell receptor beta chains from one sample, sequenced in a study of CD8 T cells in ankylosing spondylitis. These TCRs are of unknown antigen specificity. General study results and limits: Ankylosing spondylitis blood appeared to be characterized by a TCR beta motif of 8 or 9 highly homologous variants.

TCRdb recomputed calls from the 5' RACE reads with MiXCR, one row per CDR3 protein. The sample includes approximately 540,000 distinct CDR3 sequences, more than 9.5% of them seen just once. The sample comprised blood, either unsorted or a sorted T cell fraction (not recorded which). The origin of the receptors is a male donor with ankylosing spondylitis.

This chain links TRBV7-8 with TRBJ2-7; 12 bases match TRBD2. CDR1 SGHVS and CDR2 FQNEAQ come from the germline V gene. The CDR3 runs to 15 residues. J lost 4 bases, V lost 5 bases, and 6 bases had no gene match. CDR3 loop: CASSPTSGRWYEQYV. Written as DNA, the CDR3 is TGTGCCAGCAGCCCTACTAGCGGGAGGTGGTACGAGCAGTACGTC.

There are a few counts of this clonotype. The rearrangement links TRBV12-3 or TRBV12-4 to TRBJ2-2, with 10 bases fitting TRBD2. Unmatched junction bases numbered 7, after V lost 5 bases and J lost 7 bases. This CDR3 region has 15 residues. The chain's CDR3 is CASSLTSGVIGELFF. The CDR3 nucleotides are TGTGCCAGCAGTCTTACTAGCGGGGTCATCGGGGAGCTGTTTTTT.

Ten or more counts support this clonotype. CDR3 coding DNA: TGCAGTGCCGTCCCGGGACTAGCGGGAAGGCGCTCCTACAATGAGCAGTTCTTC. Its translation: CSAVPGLAGRRSYNEQFF. The chain uses TRBV20-1 and TRBJ2-1; TRBD2 matches at 13 bases. Germline loops: CDR1 DFQATT, CDR2 SNEGSKA (reference sequence). There are 18 residues in the CDR3. V shed 6 bases, J shed 0 bases, and the junction held 11 bases outside the gene matches.

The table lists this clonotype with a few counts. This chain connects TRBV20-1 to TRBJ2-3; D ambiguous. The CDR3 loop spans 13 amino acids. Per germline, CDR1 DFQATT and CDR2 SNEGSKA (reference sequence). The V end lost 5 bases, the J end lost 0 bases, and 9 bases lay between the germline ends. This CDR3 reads CSAPTPSTDTQYF. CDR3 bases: TGCAGTGCTCCAACACCCAGCACAGATACGCAGTATTTT.

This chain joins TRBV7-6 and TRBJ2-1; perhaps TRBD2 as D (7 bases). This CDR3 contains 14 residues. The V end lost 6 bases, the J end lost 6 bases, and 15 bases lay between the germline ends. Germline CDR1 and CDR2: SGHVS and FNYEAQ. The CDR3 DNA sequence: TGTGCCAGCAGGGGGGGGGCTAGCGGCAATGAGCAGTTCTTC. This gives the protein CASRGGASGNEQFF.

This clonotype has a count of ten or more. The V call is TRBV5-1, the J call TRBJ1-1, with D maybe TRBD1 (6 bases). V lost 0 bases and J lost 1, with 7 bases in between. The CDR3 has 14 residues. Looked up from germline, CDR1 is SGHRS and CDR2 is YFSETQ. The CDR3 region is CASSLGGANTEAFF. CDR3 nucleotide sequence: TGCGCCAGCAGCTTGGGGGGGGCGAACACTGAAGCTTTCTTT.

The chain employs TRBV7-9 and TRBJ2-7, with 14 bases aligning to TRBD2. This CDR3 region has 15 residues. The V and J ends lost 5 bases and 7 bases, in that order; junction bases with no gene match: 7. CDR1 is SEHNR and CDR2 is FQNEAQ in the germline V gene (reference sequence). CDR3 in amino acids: CASSPGTSGSSEQYV. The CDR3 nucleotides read TGTGCCAGCAGCCCGGGGACTAGCGGGAGTAGTGAGCAGTACGTC.

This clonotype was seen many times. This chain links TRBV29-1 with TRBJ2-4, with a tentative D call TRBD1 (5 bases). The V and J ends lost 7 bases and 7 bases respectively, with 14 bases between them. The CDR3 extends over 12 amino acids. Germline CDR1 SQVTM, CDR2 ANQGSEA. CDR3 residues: CSADGQQNIQYF. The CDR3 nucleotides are TGCAGCGCTGACGGACAACAGAACATTCAGTACTTC.

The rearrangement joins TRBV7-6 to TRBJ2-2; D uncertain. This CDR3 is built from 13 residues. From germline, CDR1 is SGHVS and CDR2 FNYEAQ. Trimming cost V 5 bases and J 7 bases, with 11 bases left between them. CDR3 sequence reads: CASSVQANGELFF. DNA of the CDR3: TGTGCCAGCAGCGTACAAGCGAACGGGGAGCTGTTTTTT.

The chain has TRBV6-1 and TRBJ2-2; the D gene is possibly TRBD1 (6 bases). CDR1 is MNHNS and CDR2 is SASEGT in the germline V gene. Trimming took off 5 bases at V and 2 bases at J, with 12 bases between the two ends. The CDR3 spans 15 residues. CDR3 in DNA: TGTGCCAGCAGTATGACCAGGGGCAACACCGGGGAGCTGTTTTTT. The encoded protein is CASSMTRGNTGELFF.

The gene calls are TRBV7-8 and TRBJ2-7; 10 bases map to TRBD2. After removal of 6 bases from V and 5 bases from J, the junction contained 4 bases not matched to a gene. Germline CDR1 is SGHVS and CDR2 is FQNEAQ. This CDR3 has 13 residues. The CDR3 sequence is CASSSSGRNEQYF. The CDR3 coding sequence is TGTGCCAGCAGTTCTAGCGGGAGAAACGAGCAGTACTTC.

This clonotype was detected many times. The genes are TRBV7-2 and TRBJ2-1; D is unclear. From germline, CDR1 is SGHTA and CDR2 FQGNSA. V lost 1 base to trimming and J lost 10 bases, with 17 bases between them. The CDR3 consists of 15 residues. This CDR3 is CASSLGRTEFREQFF. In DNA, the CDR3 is TGTGCCAGCAGCTTAGGGCGCACTGAATTTCGGGAGCAGTTCTTC.

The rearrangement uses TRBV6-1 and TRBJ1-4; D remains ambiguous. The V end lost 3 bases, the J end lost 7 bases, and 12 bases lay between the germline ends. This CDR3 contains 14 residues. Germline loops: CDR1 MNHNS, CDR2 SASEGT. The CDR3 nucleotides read TGTGCCAGCAGTGACACGTTACACGGTGAAAAACTGTTTTTT. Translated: CASSDTLHGEKLFF.

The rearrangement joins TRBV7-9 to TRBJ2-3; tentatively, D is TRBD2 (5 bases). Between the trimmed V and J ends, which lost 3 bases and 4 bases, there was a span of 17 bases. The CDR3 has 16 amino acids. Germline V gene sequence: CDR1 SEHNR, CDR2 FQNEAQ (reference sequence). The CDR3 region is CASSFLRQRDSDTQYF. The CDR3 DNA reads TGTGCCAGCAGCTTTCTCCGGCAACGGGATTCAGATACGCAGTATTTT. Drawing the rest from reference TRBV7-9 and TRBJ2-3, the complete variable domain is DTGVSQNPRHKITKRGQNVTFRCDPISEHNRLYWYRQTLGQGPEFLTYFQNEAQLEKSRLLSDRFSAERPKGSFSTLEIQRTEQGDSAMYLCASSFLRQRDSDTQYFGPGTRLTVL.

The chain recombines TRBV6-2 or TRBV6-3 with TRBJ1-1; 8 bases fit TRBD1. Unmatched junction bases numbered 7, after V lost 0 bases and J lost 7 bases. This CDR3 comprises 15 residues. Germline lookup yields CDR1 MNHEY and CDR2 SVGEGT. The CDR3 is CASSYSDRGLGEAFF. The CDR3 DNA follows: TGTGCCAGCAGTTACTCTGACAGGGGCTTGGGTGAAGCTTTCTTT.

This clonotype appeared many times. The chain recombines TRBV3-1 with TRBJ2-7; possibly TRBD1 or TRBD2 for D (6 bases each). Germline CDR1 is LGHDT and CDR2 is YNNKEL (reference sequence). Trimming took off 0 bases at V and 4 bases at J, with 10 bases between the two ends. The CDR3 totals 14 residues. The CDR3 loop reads CASSQEGGRYEQYF. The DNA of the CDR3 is TGTGCCAGCAGCCAAGAGGGGGGCAGATACGAGCAGTACTTC.

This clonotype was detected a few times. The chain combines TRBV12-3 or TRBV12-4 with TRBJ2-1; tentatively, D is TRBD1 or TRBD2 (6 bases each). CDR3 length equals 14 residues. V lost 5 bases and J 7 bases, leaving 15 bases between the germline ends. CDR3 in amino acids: CASSPRGDKNEQFF. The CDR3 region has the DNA TGTGCCAGCAGTCCAAGGGGGGACAAAAATGAGCAGTTCTTC.

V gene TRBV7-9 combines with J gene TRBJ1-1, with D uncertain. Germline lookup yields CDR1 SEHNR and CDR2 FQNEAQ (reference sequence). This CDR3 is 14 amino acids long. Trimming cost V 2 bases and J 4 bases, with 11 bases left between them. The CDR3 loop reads CASSLKGVGTEAFF. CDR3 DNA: TGTGCCAGCAGCTTAAAGGGCGTGGGCACTGAAGCTTTCTTT.

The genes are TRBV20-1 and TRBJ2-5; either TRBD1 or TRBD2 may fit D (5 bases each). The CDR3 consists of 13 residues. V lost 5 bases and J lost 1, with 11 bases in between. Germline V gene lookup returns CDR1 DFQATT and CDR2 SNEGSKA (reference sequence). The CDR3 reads CSADRDPQETQYF. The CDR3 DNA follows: TGCAGTGCTGATCGGGACCCCCAAGAGACCCAGTACTTC.

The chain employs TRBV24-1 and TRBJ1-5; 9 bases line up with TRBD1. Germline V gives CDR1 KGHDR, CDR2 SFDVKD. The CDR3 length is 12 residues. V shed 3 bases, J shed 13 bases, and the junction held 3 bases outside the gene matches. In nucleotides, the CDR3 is TGTGCCACCAGTGATGAACAGGGGGCGCAGCATTTT. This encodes CATSDEQGAQHF.

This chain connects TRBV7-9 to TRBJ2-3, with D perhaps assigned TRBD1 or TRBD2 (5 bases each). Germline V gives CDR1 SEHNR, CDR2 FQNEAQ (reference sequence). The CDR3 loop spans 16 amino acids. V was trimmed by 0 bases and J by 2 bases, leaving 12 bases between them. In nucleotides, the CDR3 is TGTGCCAGCAGCTTAGCCGGGGCAGGGACCACAGATACGCAGTATTTT. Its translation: CASSLAGAGTTDTQYF.